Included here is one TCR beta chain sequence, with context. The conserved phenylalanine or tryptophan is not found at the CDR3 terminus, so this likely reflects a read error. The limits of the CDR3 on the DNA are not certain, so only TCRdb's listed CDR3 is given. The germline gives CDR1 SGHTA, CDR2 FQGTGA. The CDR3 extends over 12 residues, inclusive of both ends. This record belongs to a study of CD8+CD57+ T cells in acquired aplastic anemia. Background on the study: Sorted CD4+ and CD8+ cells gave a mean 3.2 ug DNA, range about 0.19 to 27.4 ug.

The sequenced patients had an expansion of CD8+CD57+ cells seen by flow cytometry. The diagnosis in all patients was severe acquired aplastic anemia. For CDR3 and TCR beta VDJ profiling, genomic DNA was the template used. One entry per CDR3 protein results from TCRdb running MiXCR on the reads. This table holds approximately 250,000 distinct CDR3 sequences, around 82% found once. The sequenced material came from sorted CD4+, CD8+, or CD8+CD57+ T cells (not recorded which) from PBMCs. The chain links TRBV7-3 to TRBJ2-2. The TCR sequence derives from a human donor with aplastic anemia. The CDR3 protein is CASSLAGGYGVN.